This TCR beta chain was found in a study of blood T cell repertoires in COVID-19. Study-level information: Samples representing acute and convalescent COVID-19 were sourced from the United States, Italy and Spain.

A word on this clone: This sample also contains other DNA sequences that code for the same CDR3.

This CDR3 region has 13 residues. V shed 2 bases and J 8 bases; nucleotides not matched to a gene: 5. The germline CDR1 and CDR2 sequences are LGHNA and YSLEER. Some clones are missing from TCRdb's copy, which holds only in-frame ones; the method was immunoSEQ multiplex PCR. The sample holds hundreds of thousands of clones, around nine tenths seen once. The TCR was taken from a woman between 18 and 29 years old who had recovered from COVID-19. The chain uses TRBV4-3 and TRBJ1-2, with 7 bases lining up with TRBD1. The sample consisted of peripheral blood. DNA of the CDR3: TGCGCCAGCAGCCAACGACAGGGCTTCGGCTACACCTTC. This translates into CASSQRQGFGYTF.